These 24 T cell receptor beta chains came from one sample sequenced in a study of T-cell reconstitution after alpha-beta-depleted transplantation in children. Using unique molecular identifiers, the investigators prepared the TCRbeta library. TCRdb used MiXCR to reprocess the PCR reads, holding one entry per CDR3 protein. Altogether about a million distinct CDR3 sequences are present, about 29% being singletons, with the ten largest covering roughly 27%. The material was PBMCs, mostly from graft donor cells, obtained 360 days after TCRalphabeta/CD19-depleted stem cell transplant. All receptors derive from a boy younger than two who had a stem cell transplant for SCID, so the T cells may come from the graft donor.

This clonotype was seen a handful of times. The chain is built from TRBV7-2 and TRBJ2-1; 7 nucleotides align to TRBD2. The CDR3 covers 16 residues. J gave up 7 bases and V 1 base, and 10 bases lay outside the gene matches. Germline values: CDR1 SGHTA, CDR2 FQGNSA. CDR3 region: CASSLVGVGLVNEQFF. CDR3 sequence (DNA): TGTGCCAGCAGCTTAGTCGGGGTAGGACTAGTTAATGAGCAGTTCTTC. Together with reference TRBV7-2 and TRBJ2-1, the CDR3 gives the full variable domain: GAGVSQSPSNKVTEKGKDVELRCDPISGHTALYWYRQSLGQGLEFLIYFQGNSAPDKSGLPSDRFSAERTGGSVSTLTIQRTQQEDSAVYLCASSLVGVGLVNEQFFGPGTRLTVL.

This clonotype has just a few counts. For the CDR3, the DNA is TGCGCCAGCAGCCATCGGACAGACACTGAAGCTTTCTTT. Translation gives CASSHRTDTEAFF. V and J are TRBV5-1 and TRBJ1-1, with D maybe TRBD1 (6 bases). The CDR3 has 13 amino acids. The germline gives CDR1 SGHRS, CDR2 YFSETQ. Trimming removed 4 bases at V and 3 bases at J, with 10 bases between.

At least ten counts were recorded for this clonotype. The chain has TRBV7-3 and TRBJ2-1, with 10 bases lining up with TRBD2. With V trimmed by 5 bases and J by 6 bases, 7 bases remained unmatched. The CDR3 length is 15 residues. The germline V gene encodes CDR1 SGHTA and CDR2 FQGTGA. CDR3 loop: CASSQGLAGVNEQFF. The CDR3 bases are TGTGCCAGCAGCCAAGGGCTAGCGGGGGTCAATGAGCAGTTCTTC. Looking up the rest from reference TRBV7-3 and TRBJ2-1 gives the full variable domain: GAGVSQTPSNKVTEKGKYVELRCDPISGHTALYWYRQSLGQGPEFLIYFQGTGAADDSGLPNDRFFAVRPEGSVSTLKIQRTERGDSAVYLCASSQGLAGVNEQFFGPGTRLTVL.

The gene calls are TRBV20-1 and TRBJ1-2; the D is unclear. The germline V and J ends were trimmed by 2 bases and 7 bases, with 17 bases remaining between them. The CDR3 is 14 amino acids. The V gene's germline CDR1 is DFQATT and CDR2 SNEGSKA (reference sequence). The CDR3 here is CSARQAGSLGGYTF. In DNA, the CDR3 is TGCAGTGCTAGACAGGCGGGGTCTCTGGGTGGCTACACCTTC.

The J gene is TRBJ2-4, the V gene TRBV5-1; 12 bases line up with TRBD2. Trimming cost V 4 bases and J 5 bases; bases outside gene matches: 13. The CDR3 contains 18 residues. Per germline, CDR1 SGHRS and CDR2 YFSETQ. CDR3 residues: CASSPWGRTSGAQNIQYF. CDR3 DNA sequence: TGCGCCAGCAGCCCGTGGGGTCGGACTAGCGGGGCCCAAAACATTCAGTACTTC.

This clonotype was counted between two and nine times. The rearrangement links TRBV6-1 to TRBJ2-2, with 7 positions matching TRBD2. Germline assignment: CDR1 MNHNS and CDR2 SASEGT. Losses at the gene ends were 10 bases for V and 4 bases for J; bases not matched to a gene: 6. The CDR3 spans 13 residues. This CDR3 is CATRRGTTGELFF. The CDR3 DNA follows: TGTGCCACGAGGCGGGGGACCACCGGGGAGCTGTTTTTT.

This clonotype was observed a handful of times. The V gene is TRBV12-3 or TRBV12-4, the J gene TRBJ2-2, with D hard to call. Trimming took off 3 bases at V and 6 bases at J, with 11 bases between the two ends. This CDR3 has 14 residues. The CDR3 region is CASSLEPWAGELFF. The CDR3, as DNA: TGTGCCAGCAGTTTGGAACCGTGGGCCGGGGAGCTGTTTTTT.

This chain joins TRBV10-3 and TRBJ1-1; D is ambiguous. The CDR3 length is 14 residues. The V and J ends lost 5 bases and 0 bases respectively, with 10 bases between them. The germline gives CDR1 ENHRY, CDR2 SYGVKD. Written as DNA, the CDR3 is TGTGCCATCAGTCTAGACCTCCTGAACACTGAAGCTTTCTTT. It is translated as CAISLDLLNTEAFF.

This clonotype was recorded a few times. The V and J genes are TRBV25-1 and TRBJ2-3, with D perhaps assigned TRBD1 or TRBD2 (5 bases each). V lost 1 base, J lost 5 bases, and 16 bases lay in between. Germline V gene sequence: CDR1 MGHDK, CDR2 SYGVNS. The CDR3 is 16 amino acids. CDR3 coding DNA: TGTGCCAGCAGTGAATGGGGCAGCGGTTTAGTAGATACGCAGTATTTT. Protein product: CASSEWGSGLVDTQYF.

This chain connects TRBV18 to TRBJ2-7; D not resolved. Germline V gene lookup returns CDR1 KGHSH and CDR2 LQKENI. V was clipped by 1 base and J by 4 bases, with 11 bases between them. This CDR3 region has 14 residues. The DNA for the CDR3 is TGTGCCAGCTCACCACGGGCGTACGGTTACGAGCAGTACTTC. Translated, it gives CASSPRAYGYEQYF.

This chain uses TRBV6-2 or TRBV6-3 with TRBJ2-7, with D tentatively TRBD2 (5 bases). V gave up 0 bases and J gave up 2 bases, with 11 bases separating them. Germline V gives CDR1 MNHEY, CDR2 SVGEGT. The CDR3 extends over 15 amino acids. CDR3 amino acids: CASSYSMRATYEQYF. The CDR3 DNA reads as TGTGCCAGCAGTTACTCGATGAGGGCCACCTACGAGCAGTACTTC.

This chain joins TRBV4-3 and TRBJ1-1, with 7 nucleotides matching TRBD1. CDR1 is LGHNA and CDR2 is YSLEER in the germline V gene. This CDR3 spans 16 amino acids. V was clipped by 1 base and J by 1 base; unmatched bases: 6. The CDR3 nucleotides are TGCGCCAGCAGCCAAGGGTGGGCAGGGGGGAACACTGAAGCTTTCTTT. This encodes CASSQGWAGGNTEAFF.

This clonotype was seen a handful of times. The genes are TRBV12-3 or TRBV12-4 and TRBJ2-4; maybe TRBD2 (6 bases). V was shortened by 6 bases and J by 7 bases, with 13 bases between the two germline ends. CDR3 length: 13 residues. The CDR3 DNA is TGTGCCAGCAGACGGCGGGGTTGGAACATTCAGTACTTC. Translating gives CASRRRGWNIQYF.

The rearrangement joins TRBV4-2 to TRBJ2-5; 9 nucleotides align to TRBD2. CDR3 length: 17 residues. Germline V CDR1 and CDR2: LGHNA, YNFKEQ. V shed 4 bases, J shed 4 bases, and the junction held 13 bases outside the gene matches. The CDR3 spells CASSPGTRLAVRETQYF. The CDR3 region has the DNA TGTGCCAGCAGCCCAGGAACTCGACTAGCGGTCCGAGAGACCCAGTACTTC.

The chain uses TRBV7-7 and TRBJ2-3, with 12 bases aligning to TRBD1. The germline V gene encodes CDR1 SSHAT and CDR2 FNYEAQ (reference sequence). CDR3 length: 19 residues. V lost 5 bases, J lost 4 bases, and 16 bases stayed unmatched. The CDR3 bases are TGTGCCAGCAGCGCCAAACCACCCGGGACAGGGGGCGCGGCAGATACGCAGTATTTT. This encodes CASSAKPPGTGGAADTQYF. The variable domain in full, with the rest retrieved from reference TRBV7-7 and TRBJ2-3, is GAGVSQSPRYKVTKRGQDVTLRCDPISSHATLYWYQQALGQGPEFLTYFNYEAQPDKSGLPSDRFSAERPEGSISTLTIQRTEQRDSAMYRCASSAKPPGTGGAADTQYFGPGTRLTVL.

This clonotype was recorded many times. The DNA for the CDR3 is TGCGCCAGCAGCCAAGTGAATTCACCCCTCCACTTT. Protein product: CASSQVNSPLHF. The chain employs TRBV5-1 and TRBJ1-6; D is undetermined. The CDR3 totals 12 residues. The V end was cut by 4 bases, the J end by 7 bases, with 6 bases between. The germline CDR1 and CDR2 sequences are SGHRS and YFSETQ.

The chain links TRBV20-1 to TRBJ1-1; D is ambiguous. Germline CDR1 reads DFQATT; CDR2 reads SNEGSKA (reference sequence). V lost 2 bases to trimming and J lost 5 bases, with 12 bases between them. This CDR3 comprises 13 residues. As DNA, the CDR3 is TGCAGTGCTAGAAGTCCAGCGGGGACTGAAGCTTTCTTT. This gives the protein CSARSPAGTEAFF.

The CDR3 region has the DNA TGTGCCAGCAGCTTGGACCCCAGAAACATTCAGTACTTC. As protein: CASSLDPRNIQYF. The V and J genes are TRBV7-2 and TRBJ2-4; D unclear. This CDR3 is built from 13 residues. The germline V and J ends were trimmed by 3 bases and 6 bases, with 9 bases remaining between them. CDR1 SGHTA and CDR2 FQGNSA come from the germline V gene.

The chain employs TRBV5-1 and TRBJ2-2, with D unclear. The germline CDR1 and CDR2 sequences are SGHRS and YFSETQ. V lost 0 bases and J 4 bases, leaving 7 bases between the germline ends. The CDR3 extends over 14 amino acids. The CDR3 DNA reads TGCGCCAGCAGCTTGGCCGTCCCCACCGGGGAGCTGTTTTTT. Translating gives CASSLAVPTGELFF.

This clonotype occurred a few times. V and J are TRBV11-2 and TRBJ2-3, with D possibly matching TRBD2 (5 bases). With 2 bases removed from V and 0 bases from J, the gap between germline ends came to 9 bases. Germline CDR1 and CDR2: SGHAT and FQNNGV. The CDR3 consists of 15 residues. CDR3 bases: TGTGCCAGCAGCTTACGACTAACTAGCACAGATACGCAGTATTTT. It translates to CASSLRLTSTDTQYF.

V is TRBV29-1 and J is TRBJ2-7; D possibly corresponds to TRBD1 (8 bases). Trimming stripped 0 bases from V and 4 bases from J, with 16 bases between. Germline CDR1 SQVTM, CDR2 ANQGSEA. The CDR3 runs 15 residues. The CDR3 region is CSVEDRTGGVYEQYF. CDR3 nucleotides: TGCAGCGTTGAAGACCGTACAGGGGGGGTATACGAGCAGTACTTC.

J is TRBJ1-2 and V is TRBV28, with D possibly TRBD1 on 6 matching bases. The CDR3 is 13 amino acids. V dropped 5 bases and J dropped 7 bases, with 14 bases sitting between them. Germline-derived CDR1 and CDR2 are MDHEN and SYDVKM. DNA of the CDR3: TGTGCCAGCAGTATGGGGACATCCCTTGGCTACACCTTC. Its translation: CASSMGTSLGYTF.

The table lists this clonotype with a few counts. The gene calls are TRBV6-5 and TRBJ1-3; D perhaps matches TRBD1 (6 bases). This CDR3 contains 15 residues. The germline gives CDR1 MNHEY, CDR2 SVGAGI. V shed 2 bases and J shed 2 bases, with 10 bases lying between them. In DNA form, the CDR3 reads TGTGCCAGCAGTTACAGGGGGGTGACTGGAAACACCATATATTTT. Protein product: CASSYRGVTGNTIYF.

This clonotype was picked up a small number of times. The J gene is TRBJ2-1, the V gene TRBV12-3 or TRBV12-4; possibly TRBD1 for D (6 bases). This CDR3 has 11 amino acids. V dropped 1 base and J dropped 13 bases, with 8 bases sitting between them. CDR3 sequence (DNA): TGTGCCAGCAGTTTAGGGGACACACAGTTCTTC. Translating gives CASSLGDTQFF.